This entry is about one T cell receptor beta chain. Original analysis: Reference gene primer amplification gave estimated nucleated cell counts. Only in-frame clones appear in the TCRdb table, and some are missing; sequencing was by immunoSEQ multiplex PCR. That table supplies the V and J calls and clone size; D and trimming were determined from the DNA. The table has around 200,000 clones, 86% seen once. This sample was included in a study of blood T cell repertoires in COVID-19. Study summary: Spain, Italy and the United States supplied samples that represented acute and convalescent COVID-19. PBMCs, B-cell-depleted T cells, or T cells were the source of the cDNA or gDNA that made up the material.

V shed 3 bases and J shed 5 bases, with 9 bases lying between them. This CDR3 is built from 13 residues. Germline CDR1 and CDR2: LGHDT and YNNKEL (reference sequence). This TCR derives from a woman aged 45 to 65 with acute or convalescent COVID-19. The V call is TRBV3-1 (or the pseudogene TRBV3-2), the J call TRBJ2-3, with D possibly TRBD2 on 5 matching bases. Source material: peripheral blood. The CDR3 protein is CASSHPGGDTQYF. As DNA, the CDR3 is TGTGCCAGCAGCCACCCCGGAGGAGATACGCAGTATTTT.